Listed below are T cell receptor beta chains from one sample, sequenced in a study of cytomegalovirus exposure and HLA in healthy donors. Profiling relied on immunoSEQ multiplex PCR, and the TCRdb table lists in-frame clones only, not all of them. The sample consists of 95,000 to 150,000 clones, approximately 80% of them appearing once. Sample: PBMCs. The source of these receptors is a woman aged 18-29 years in good health and CMV-seronegative. Each CDR3 is given with its conserved first and last residue. D genes are given only for firm matches. Clone sizes are given selectively: once, few, many, or a class where the clone is expanded.

J gene | clone size | V gene | D gene | CDR3 DNA | CDR3 protein
TRBJ1-2 | . | TRBV29-1 | TRBD1 | TGCAGCGTTCGACCCCGGGACAGAACTAACTATGGCTACACCTTC | CSVRPRDRTNYGYTF
TRBJ1-6 | . | TRBV6-5 | TRBD1 | TGTGCCAGCAGCCCGAGAGGGACAGAGAATTCACCCCTCCACTTT | CASSPRGTENSPLHF
TRBJ1-5 | . | TRBV2 | TRBD1 | TGTGCCAGCAGTGGACAGGGGATCGGCAATCAGCCCCAGCATTTT | CASSGQGIGNQPQHF
TRBJ1-1 | . | TRBV19 | . | TGTGCCAGTAGTGCCCTACTGATCATGAACACTGAAGCTTTCTTT | CASSALLIMNTEAFF
TRBJ1-2 | . | TRBV7-2 | . | TGTGCCAGCAGCCTAACCGGGAACCTATATGGCTACACCTTC | CASSLTGNLYGYTF
TRBJ1-5 | . | TRBV27 | . | TGTGCCAGCAGTTATGGCCCGGGTCAGCCCCAGCATTTT | CASSYGPGQPQHF
TRBJ1-1 | . | TRBV25-1 | . | TGTGCCAGCAGTGGATCACCGGCAGGTCTGGACACTGAAGCTTTCTTT | CASSGSPAGLDTEAFF
TRBJ2-5 | . | TRBV7-2 | . | TGTGCCAGCAGCCAACAGGTTCTACGGGAGACCCAGTACTTC | CASSQQVLRETQYF
TRBJ2-7 | . | TRBV27 | TRBD1 | TGTGCCAGCAGTCGACCCTTGGGACAGCAGTTCGGCGAGCAGTACTTC | CASSRPLGQQFGEQYF
TRBJ1-4 | . | TRBV15 | . | TGTGCCACCAGCATGGTAGGGAGGGGCCGGAAGAATGAAAAACTGTTTTTT | CATSMVGRGRKNEKLFF
TRBJ2-7 | . | TRBV27 | TRBD2 | TGTGCCAGCAGGAGGGGACTAGCGGATTCCTACGAGCAGTACTTC | CASRRGLADSYEQYF
TRBJ1-3 | . | TRBV30 | . | TGTGCCTGGAGTCCCAGGGGCGGGTTTGGTGGAAACACCATATATTTT | CAWSPRGGFGGNTIYF
TRBJ2-7 | . | TRBV25-1 | TRBD2 | TGTGCCAGCAGTGAGCTGGGACTAGCGGGAACGAAGATCTACGAGCAGTACTTC | CASSELGLAGTKIYEQYF
TRBJ1-1 | . | TRBV5-6 | TRBD1 | TGTGCCAGCAGCTTGGAGGGGGCCCGCTTGGGGAACACTGAAGCTTTCTTT | CASSLEGARLGNTEAFF
TRBJ2-7 | . | TRBV7-2 | TRBD2 | TGTGCCAGCAGCTACTTCAGCGGGAGCTACGAGCAGTACTTC | CASSYFSGSYEQYF
TRBJ1-2 | . | TRBV7-9 | . | TGTGCCAGCAGCTTAGAATACATTCCTGCCGGGGGCTACACCTTC | CASSLEYIPAGGYTF
TRBJ2-3 | . | TRBV5-1 | . | TGCGCCAGCAGCGCTACACAGGGTCTGGTGGAAACAGATACGCAGTATTTT | CASSATQGLVETDTQYF
TRBJ2-3 | . | TRBV7-2 | . | TGTGCCAGCTCCACGGCCGAGGCAGATACGCAGTATTTT | CASSTAEADTQYF
TRBJ2-7 | . | TRBV5-1 | TRBD1 | TGCGCCAGCAGCTTTGGGTATCGGGACAGGGTCTCCTACGAGCAGTACTTC | CASSFGYRDRVSYEQYF
TRBJ1-6 | . | TRBV5-6 | . | TGTGCCAGCAGCCAAACGGGGTTTGGTTCACCCCTCCACTTT | CASSQTGFGSPLHF
TRBJ2-1 | few | TRBV5-1 | TRBD2 | TGCGCCAGCAGCTTCCTAGCGGGAGCAGATGAGCAGTTCTTC | CASSFLAGADEQFF
TRBJ1-4 | . | TRBV19 | . | TGTGCCAGTAGTATAGGGGCCTGGGTTAATGAAAAACTGTTTTTT | CASSIGAWVNEKLFF
TRBJ2-7 | few | TRBV7-2 | TRBD1 | TGTGCCAGCAGAAGGACAGGAAAAGACTACGAGCAGTACTTC | CASRRTGKDYEQYF
TRBJ2-1 | . | TRBV27 | TRBD1 | TGTGCCAGCAGTCCCTCGCTCCCCGGGACAGGTCTATACAATGAGCAGTTCTTC | CASSPSLPGTGLYNEQFF
TRBJ2-1 | . | TRBV2 | TRBD2 | TGTGCCAGCAGTGAAGCGGGGACTAGTATCGATGAGCAGTTCTTC | CASSEAGTSIDEQFF
TRBJ1-2 | . | TRBV6-6 | . | TGTGCCAGCAGTATAAGGACAGCGTACTATGGCTACACCTTC | CASSIRTAYYGYTF
TRBJ2-7 | . | TRBV4-3 | . | TGCGCCAGCAGCCAAGATGTGGTTAGCGAGCAGTACTTC | CASSQDVVSEQYF
TRBJ2-7 | . | TRBV5-4 | TRBD2 | TGTGCCAGCAGCTTGGGGACTAGCGGACTCTACGAGCAGTACTTC | CASSLGTSGLYEQYF
TRBJ2-1 | . | TRBV10-1 | TRBD2 | TGCGCCAGCAGTGAGTCGGTAGCGGGAGGAAACTACAATGAGCAGTTCTTC | CASSESVAGGNYNEQFF
TRBJ1-2 | . | TRBV19 | . | TGTGCCAGTAGTATAGGAGACAGCGCAAACTATGGCTACACCTTC | CASSIGDSANYGYTF
TRBJ2-7 | few | TRBV6-1 | . | TGTGCCAGCAGTGAGGTTAACAGGGATGCGGCGTACTTC | CASSEVNRDAAYF
TRBJ2-2 | . | TRBV27 | . | TGTGCCGTCAGCGACGCTTACACCGGGGAGCTGTTTTTT | CAVSDAYTGELFF
TRBJ1-3 | . | TRBV9 | TRBD1 | TGTGCCAGCAGCGAACGGACAGGGGGCATGGACACCATATATTTT | CASSERTGGMDTIYF
TRBJ2-4 | . | TRBV6-1 | . | TGTGCCAGCAGTCCCACAGGGATTAAAAACATTCAGTACTTC | CASSPTGIKNIQYF
TRBJ1-1 | . | TRBV5-1 | . | TGCGCCAGCAGCTTCGAGGGGAACACTGAAGCTTTCTTT | CASSFEGNTEAFF
TRBJ1-2 | . | TRBV6-5 | TRBD1 | TGTGCCAGCAGTTTGGGACAGGACCCCTATGGCTACACCTTC | CASSLGQDPYGYTF
TRBJ2-7 | few | TRBV30 | . | TGTGCCTGGAGCCAGGGGCACGACGAGCAGTACTTC | CAWSQGHDEQYF
TRBJ2-5 | . | TRBV19 | . | TGTGCCAGTAGTATGGACAGCCAAGAGACCCAGTACTTC | CASSMDSQETQYF
TRBJ2-3 | . | TRBV9 | TRBD2 | TGTGCCAGCAGCGTGGGACTAGCGGGAAAAGATACGCAGTATTTT | CASSVGLAGKDTQYF
TRBJ2-5 | . | TRBV5-5 | . | TGTGCCAGCAGCTCTGACAGAGCAGAGACCCAGTACTTC | CASSSDRAETQYF
TRBJ2-7 | few | TRBV6-5 | . | TGTGCCAGCAAGATTGCCGGGATCCACGAGCAGTACTTC | CASKIAGIHEQYF
TRBJ2-5 | . | TRBV5-4 | TRBD1 | TGTGCCAGCAGCTCAGCATGGGACAGATCCCAAGAGACCCAGTACTTC | CASSSAWDRSQETQYF
TRBJ2-6 | . | TRBV4-1 | . | TGCGCCAGCAGCCGGGAACAGGGTAGCATCTTTGGGGCCAACGTCCTGACTTTC | CASSREQGSIFGANVLTF
TRBJ2-5 | . | TRBV4-1 | TRBD1 | TGCGCCAGCAGCCTCGGACAGGCGCTCAAAGTGGAGACCCAGTACTTC | CASSLGQALKVETQYF
TRBJ1-4 | . | TRBV6-6 | . | TGTGCCTCCGACGAACAGCACAATGAAAAACTGTTTTTT | CASDEQHNEKLFF
TRBJ2-3 | . | TRBV7-2 | TRBD2 | TGTGCCAGCAGCTGGGACTACACAGATACGCAGTATTTT | CASSWDYTDTQYF
TRBJ2-2 | . | TRBV5-1 | TRBD2 | TGCGCCAGCAGCTTGGAGGCTAGCGGAAACACCGGGGAGCTGTTTTTT | CASSLEASGNTGELFF
TRBJ2-3 | once | TRBV5-1 | . | TGCGCCAGCAGCTTGGGGACAGAGACAGATACGCAGTATTTT | CASSLGTETDTQYF
TRBJ1-1 | . | TRBV27 | . | TGTGCCAGCAGTTTCCAGGCGGGGGTGAGCACTGAAGCTTTCTTT | CASSFQAGVSTEAFF
TRBJ2-1 | . | TRBV5-1 | . | TGCGCCAGCAGCTTTAGTAGCGCGTTCTCCTACAATGAGCAGTTCTTC | CASSFSSAFSYNEQFF
TRBJ2-7 | . | TRBV6-1 | . | TGTGCCAGCAGTGAAGCGGGGGCGAACTACGAGCAGTACTTC | CASSEAGANYEQYF
TRBJ1-1 | few | TRBV4-1 | . | TGCGCCAGCAGCCAAGATAGGGGGGGCCCTGAAGCTTTCTTT | CASSQDRGGPEAFF
TRBJ2-1 | . | TRBV19 | TRBD1 | TGTGCCAGTAGTATCGCCTCCGGGACAGGATGGAATGAGCAGTTCTTC | CASSIASGTGWNEQFF
TRBJ2-7 | . | TRBV7-6 | TRBD1 | TGTGCCAGCAGCTTAGCGGGACAGGGGGCCCACGAGCAGTACTTC | CASSLAGQGAHEQYF